This T cell receptor beta chain emerged from a study of CD8 T cells in ankylosing spondylitis. This clonotype has at least ten counts. Its antigen remains unidentified. The CDR3 loop spans 12 amino acids. V lost 7 bases, J lost 9 bases, and 16 bases lay in between. CDR1 is SQVTM and CDR2 is ANQGSEA in the germline V gene. General study points: Ankylosing spondylitis blood appeared to be characterized by a TCR beta motif of about eight highly homologous variants. As reported, disease-linked clones showed significant enrichment in matched ankylosing spondylitis synovial fluid.

Using quantitative 5'-RACE with molecular barcodes, the authors made TCR beta libraries. One entry per CDR3 protein, called by TCRdb with MiXCR from the 5' RACE reads. The sample yields roughly 260,000 distinct CDR3 sequences, around 20% seen once. This clonotype originated in a male donor with ankylosing spondylitis or in good health (not recorded which). Sequencing was performed on blood, either unsorted or a sorted T cell fraction (not recorded which). This rearrangement joins TRBV29-1 to TRBJ2-1, with TRBD2 as a possible D gene (8 bases). Written as DNA, the CDR3 is TGCAGCGCCTCACAGGGGACTAGTGAGCAGTTCTTC. Amino acids: CSASQGTSEQFF.